The clone carrying this T cell receptor (beta chain) was seen a handful of times. As yet, its antigen is unknown. Overall study findings and caveats: Tumor memory CD4+ T cell TCR gene usage was found to cluster with blood and lymph node memory CD4+ cells and with lymph node naive CD4+ cells. The larger cohort examined one V-J beta rearrangement, not whole repertoires.

The CDR3 spans 14 residues. The V and J ends lost 1 base and 10 bases respectively, with 16 bases between them. Germline-derived CDR1 and CDR2 are SGHTA and FQGNSA. Treg sorting used a CD4+CD25+CD127-/low gate. Full-length variable regions came from constant-region reverse primers plus semi-nested Nested Universal Primer A PCR. TCRdb called the 5' RACE reads again in MiXCR, with one record for every CDR3 protein. The sample carries more than 55,000 distinct CDR3 sequences, approximately 26% recorded once. The sample was tumor-infiltrating Tregs sorted from the breast tumor. The clonotype originates from a female donor with breast cancer. The chain links TRBV7-2 to TRBJ1-1; D gene unclear. The CDR3 loop reads CASSLGGILKGAFF. The CDR3 region has the DNA TGTGCCAGCAGCTTAGGCGGTATCCTAAAGGGAGCTTTCTTT.